The 17 T cell receptor beta chains listed next were all sequenced from one sample in a study of chemoradiotherapy in HPV16-positive cancers. Profiling relied on immunoSEQ multiplex PCR, and the TCRdb table lists in-frame clones only, not all of them. Among 10,000 to 15,000 clones, roughly 80% were seen once, and the ten largest hold under 1.5%. The biological material was taken from a patient who underwent chemoradiotherapy. Receptor source: a human donor with HPV-associated anogenital cancer.

This rearrangement joins TRBV27 to TRBJ2-5; 7 bases are a match to TRBD1. In germline, CDR1 is MNHEY, CDR2 SMNVEV (reference sequence). The V gene end was trimmed by 6 bases and the J gene end by 4 bases; junction bases not matched to a gene: 2. CDR3 size: 12 residues. CDR3 DNA: TGTGCCAGCAGGACAGGGCTAGAGACCCAGTACTTC. Encoded protein: CASRTGLETQYF.

The chain recombines TRBV30 with TRBJ2-3; the match to TRBD2 covers 10 bases. Germline V gene data show CDR1 as GTSNPN and CDR2 as SVGIG (reference sequence). The CDR3 spans 14 residues. Trimming took 4 bases from V and 1 from J; bases not matched to a gene: 2. The CDR3 coding sequence is TGTGCCTGGACCCTAGCGGGGGGCACAGATACGCAGTATTTT. Its protein is CAWTLAGGTDTQYF.

This clone was recorded only once. The chain uses TRBV7-3 and TRBJ2-1; TRBD2 agrees at 11 bases. V dropped 5 bases and J dropped 8; count of bases not matched to a gene: 11. The germline V gene encodes CDR1 SGHTA and CDR2 FQGTGA. CDR3 length: 16 residues. CDR3: CASSPSIAGGRDEQFF. CDR3 in DNA: TGTGCCAGCAGCCCCTCAATAGCGGGGGGGCGGGATGAGCAGTTCTTC.

This clone was recorded once. The chain carries TRBV6-6 and TRBJ1-5; TRBD1 is a possible D gene (5 bases). The germline V gene has CDR1 MNHNY and CDR2 SVGAGI (reference sequence). The CDR3 consists of 15 residues. Deletions cut 0 bases from V and 6 bases from J, with 12 bases between. CDR3 bases: TGTGCCAGCAGTTACTCCTCAGGGTTCGGTCAGCCCCAGCATTTT. Amino acids: CASSYSSGFGQPQHF.

The chain uses TRBV10-3 and TRBJ2-5; D perhaps matches TRBD2 (5 bases). V lost 11 bases, J lost 1 base, and 17 bases lay in between. Germline V gene sequence: CDR1 ENHRY, CDR2 SYGVKD. The length of the CDR3 is 14 residues. CDR3 in amino acids: CAAQEAEAQETQYF. For the CDR3, the DNA is TGTGCCGCCCAGGAGGCAGAAGCCCAAGAGACCCAGTACTTC.

The V gene is TRBV28, the J gene TRBJ1-1; D gene unclear. Germline V lookup: CDR1 MDHEN, CDR2 SYDVKM. The CDR3 has 12 amino acids. Trimming stripped 2 bases from V and 6 bases from J, with 7 bases between. CDR3 residues: CASSLREAEAFF. The CDR3 region has the DNA TGTGCCAGCAGTTTAAGAGAGGCTGAAGCTTTCTTT.

The chain combines TRBV19 with TRBJ1-5, with 10 bases identical to TRBD1. Germline assignment: CDR1 LNHDA and CDR2 SQIVND (reference sequence). This CDR3 is 17 amino acids long. The J segment lost 5 bases and the V segment lost 3 bases, leaving 10 bases of the junction unmatched. CDR3 sequence reads: CASSMPPGTGEDQPQHF. The DNA for the CDR3 is TGTGCCAGTAGTATGCCCCCCGGGACAGGGGAGGATCAGCCCCAGCATTTT.

J is TRBJ2-7 and V is TRBV30; TRBD1 is a possible D gene (6 bases). Trimming pared 4 bases from V and 2 bases from J, leaving 12 bases between. Germline loops: CDR1 GTSNPN, CDR2 SVGIG (reference sequence). The CDR3 contains 13 residues. CDR3 DNA sequence: TGTGCCTGGAACACAGGGAGCCCCTACGAGCAGTACTTC. Translated, it gives CAWNTGSPYEQYF.

This clone was counted between two and nine times. The chain has TRBV19 and TRBJ1-1, with 8 bases fitting TRBD1. CDR1 is LNHDA and CDR2 is SQIVND in the germline V gene (reference sequence). The J segment lost 6 bases and the V segment lost 4 bases, leaving 10 bases of the junction unmatched. The CDR3 has 15 residues. CDR3 DNA sequence: TGTGCCAGTAGTACCTTGGGGCGGACAGGGCCTGAAGCTTTCTTT. This gives the protein CASSTLGRTGPEAFF.

The chain carries TRBV7-2 and TRBJ2-1, with 7 bases that match TRBD2. The ends lost 8 bases at V and 3 bases at J; junction bases unmatched: 13. The CDR3 is 16 residues long. Per germline, CDR1 SGHTA and CDR2 FQGNSA. CDR3 in amino acids: CASRKLASGGYNEQFF. The CDR3 bases are TGTGCCAGCCGAAAGTTAGCTTCGGGGGGCTACAATGAGCAGTTCTTC.

This clone was counted only a few times. The CDR3 coding sequence is TGTGCCAGCAGCGTAGCCGGGACTAGCGGGATGAATGAGCAGTTCTTC. Translation: CASSVAGTSGMNEQFF. The chain joins TRBV9 to TRBJ2-1; 13 bases align to TRBD2. V was clipped by 0 bases and J by 7 bases; unmatched bases: 4. Germline values: CDR1 SGDLS, CDR2 YYNGEE. The CDR3 has 16 residues.

This clone was observed once. This chain connects TRBV5-5 to TRBJ1-4, with D uncertain. V gave up 3 bases and J gave up 8 bases, with 20 bases separating them. Germline CDR1 reads SGHKS; CDR2 reads YYEKEE (reference sequence). This CDR3 has 16 amino acids. CDR3 bases: TGTGCCAGCAGCTCTACCGGGCCAGAAAATTACGAAAAACTGTTTTTT. It yields the protein CASSSTGPENYEKLFF.

The chain recombines TRBV2 with TRBJ2-3; 9 bases map to TRBD1. With 9 bases clipped from V and 3 bases from J, the junction kept 1 base outside the gene matches. There are 12 residues in the CDR3. The germline gives CDR1 SNHLY, CDR2 FYNNEI. The CDR3 is CARGQGTDTQYF. CDR3 nucleotide sequence: TGTGCCAGGGGACAGGGTACAGATACGCAGTATTTT.

This chain connects TRBV28 to TRBJ1-1, with D tentatively TRBD1 (5 bases). In germline, CDR1 is MDHEN, CDR2 SYDVKM. Deletions cut 5 bases from V and 5 bases from J, with 18 bases between. This CDR3 has 15 amino acids. In nucleotides, the CDR3 is TGTGCCAGCAGTCCCTCGTGGAGGGGAGGTACTGAAGCTTTCTTT. It codes for CASSPSWRGGTEAFF.

This clone appeared once. The gene calls are TRBV10-3 and TRBJ2-1; 8 bases are shared with TRBD1. The V segment lost 4 bases and the J segment 0 bases; nucleotides outside the gene matches: 14. Per the germline V gene, CDR1 is ENHRY and CDR2 is SYGVKD. The CDR3 covers 19 residues. DNA for the CDR3: TGTGCCATCAGTGTTGGGGACAGGTTAATTACTAGCTCCTACAATGAGCAGTTCTTC. As protein: CAISVGDRLITSSYNEQFF.

This clone was detected a few times. The chain combines TRBV27 with TRBJ2-7; D may be TRBD1 (6 bases). The CDR3 runs 13 residues. Per germline, CDR1 MNHEY and CDR2 SMNVEV (reference sequence). Trimming left V 6 bases short and J 1 base short, with 10 bases between. This CDR3 is CASRGAGSYEQYF. CDR3 DNA: TGTGCCAGCAGGGGGGCCGGATCCTACGAGCAGTACTTC.

There are a few counts of this clone. The chain links TRBV13 to TRBJ2-7; 7 bases map to TRBD2. CDR3 size: 16 residues. V trimming: 3 bases; J trimming: 4 bases; junction bases outside the gene matches: 12. Germline lookup yields CDR1 PRHDT and CDR2 FYEKMQ (reference sequence). DNA for the CDR3: TGTGCCAGCAGCTTTGATGGGTCGGGAGGTACATACGAGCAGTACTTC. Protein product: CASSFDGSGGTYEQYF.